The 7 T cell receptor beta chains in this list originate from one sample, sequenced in a study of radiotherapy plus CTLA-4 blockade in lung cancer. Sequenced by immunoSEQ multiplex PCR; TCRdb stores in-frame clones only, minus some. The sample has tens of thousands of clones, less than 80% seen once. Source: peripheral blood, taken from a patient treated with radiotherapy plus ipilimumab. These receptors all come from a human donor with non-small cell lung cancer who had a complete response to radiotherapy plus ipilimumab.

The chain recombines TRBV5-6 with TRBJ2-7; TRBD1 matches at 9 bases. The CDR3 length is 15 residues. Germline V gene data show CDR1 as SGHDT and CDR2 as YYEEEE. The junction had 8 bases not matched to a gene; V was cut back by 4 bases and J by 3 bases. CDR3 coding DNA: TGTGCCAGCAGCGGGACCGGGACAGGGAACTACGAGCAGTACTTC. Its protein product is CASSGTGTGNYEQYF.

V is TRBV4-3 and J is TRBJ2-5; 10 bases fit TRBD2. The length of the CDR3 is 17 residues. Germline V gene sequence: CDR1 LGHNA, CDR2 YSLEER. J gave up 5 bases and V 0 bases, and 9 bases lay outside the gene matches. The CDR3, as DNA: TGCGCCAGCAGCCAAGATAGGGCTAGCGGGAGTGGGGAGACCCAGTACTTC. This encodes CASSQDRASGSGETQYF.

The V and J genes are TRBV5-4 and TRBJ2-5; D is unresolved. CDR1 is SGHNT and CDR2 is YYREEE in the germline V gene (reference sequence). This CDR3 is 12 amino acids long. V was pared by 4 bases and J by 5 bases, with 9 bases between. CDR3 nucleotide sequence: TGTGCCAGCAGCCAGGATGGGGAGACCCAGTACTTC. Protein product: CASSQDGETQYF. The variable domain in full, completed from reference TRBV5-4 and TRBJ2-5, reads ETGVTQSPTHLIKTRGQQVTLRCSSQSGHNTVSWYQQALGQGPQFIFQYYREEENGRGNFPPRFSGLQFPNYSSELNVNALELDDSALYLCASSQDGETQYFGPGTRLLVL.

The chain carries TRBV11-2 and TRBJ2-1, with 10 bases matching TRBD2. The CDR3 runs to 13 residues. The germline V gene encodes CDR1 SGHAT and CDR2 FQNNGV. After removal of 6 bases from V and 6 bases from J, the junction contained 2 bases not matched to a gene. Written as DNA, the CDR3 is TGTGCCAGCAGTAGCGGGAGGATCAATGAGCAGTTCTTC. Translation gives CASSSGRINEQFF. Together with reference TRBV11-2 and TRBJ2-1, the CDR3 gives the full variable domain: EAGVAQSPRYKIIEKRQSVAFWCNPISGHATLYWYQQILGQGPKLLIQFQNNGVVDDSQLPKDRFSAERLKGVDSTLKIQPAKLEDSAVYLCASSSGRINEQFFGPGTRLTVL.

V is TRBV18 and J is TRBJ1-2, with TRBD1 matching 7 bases. Germline values: CDR1 KGHSH, CDR2 LQKENI. Unmatched junction bases numbered 11, after V lost 4 bases and J lost 6 bases. This CDR3 comprises 15 residues. CDR3 protein: CASSQSSRQGNGYTF. The CDR3 nucleotides are TGTGCCAGCTCACAAAGTTCGCGACAGGGTAATGGCTACACCTTC. Full variable domain (missing parts from reference TRBV18 and TRBJ1-2): NAGVMQNPRHLVRRRGQEARLRCSPMKGHSHVYWYRQLPEEGLKFMVYLQKENIIDESGMPKERFSAEFPKEGPSILRIQQVVRGDSAAYFCASSQSSRQGNGYTFGSGTRLTVV.

The gene calls are TRBV5-1 and TRBJ1-3, with 8 nucleotides matching TRBD1. Trimming cost V 4 bases and J 7 bases; bases outside gene matches: 7. This CDR3 is 14 amino acids long. Germline CDR1 SGHRS, CDR2 YFSETQ. This chain's CDR3 is CASSPGQGTNTIYF. CDR3 sequence (DNA): TGCGCCAGCAGCCCCGGACAGGGAACTAACACCATATATTTT.

The V call is TRBV18, the J call TRBJ2-2; TRBD2 matches 9 bases. The length of the CDR3 is 16 residues. Germline V gene sequence: CDR1 KGHSH, CDR2 LQKENI. The ends lost 2 bases at V and 3 bases at J; junction bases unmatched: 4. The CDR3: CASSPIAGEHTGELFF. The CDR3 region has the DNA TGTGCCAGCTCACCAATAGCGGGAGAACACACCGGGGAGCTGTTTTTT.